These T cell receptor beta chains were read from a single sample in a study of Graves' ophthalmopathy and Graves' hyperthyroidism. TCRdb redid the calling of the multiplex PCR reads with MiXCR, one entry per CDR3 protein. The sample includes roughly 1.1 million distinct CDR3 sequences, about 40% of them seen just once. The sequenced sample consisted of peripheral blood or thyroid tissue (not recorded which). The source of these receptors is an adult man with Graves' hyperthyroidism. Each CDR3 is given with its conserved first and last residue. A D gene is named only where the DNA matches it firmly. Where a row states a size, it is once, few, many or the class of an expanded clone; other rows omit it.

DNA: TGCGCCAGCAGCGCAAAACAGGGTCCTATGAACACTGAAGCTTTCTTT
CDR3: CASSAKQGPMNTEAFF
V: TRBV5-1
J: TRBJ1-1
D: -
size: -

DNA: TGCAGCGTTGCAGGAGGGAGTGGGACTTCTAGCTACACCTTC
CDR3: CSVAGGSGTSSYTF
V: TRBV29-1
J: TRBJ1-2
D: -
size: -

DNA: TGTGCCAGCATAAGATCGGTTCAGAGGCTTAACTATGGCTACACCTTC
CDR3: CASIRSVQRLNYGYTF
V: TRBV7-9
J: TRBJ1-2
D: -
size: many

DNA: TGCGCCAGCAGCCAAAGATACGGGACAGGGGTATCCCTTACTAGCGGCTACACCTTC
CDR3: CASSQRYGTGVSLTSGYTF
V: TRBV10-2
J: TRBJ1-2
D: TRBD1
size: -

DNA: TGCAGTGCTAGATCAACAGGGGGCTCCTACGAGCAGTACTTC
CDR3: CSARSTGGSYEQYF
V: TRBV20-1
J: TRBJ2-7
D: TRBD1
size: -

DNA: TGTGCCAGTAAGGACCTCATCTATGGGGCCAACGTCCTGACTTTC
CDR3: CASKDLIYGANVLTF
V: TRBV6-1
J: TRBJ2-6
D: -
size: few

DNA: TGTGCCAGCTCATCCGATACAAACATTGTAGGCTACACCTTC
CDR3: CASSSDTNIVGYTF
V: TRBV18
J: TRBJ1-2
D: -
size: few

DNA: TGTGCCAGCAGTTCGACAGGGGGCGAGTCCTACGAGCAGTACTTC
CDR3: CASSSTGGESYEQYF
V: TRBV7-8
J: TRBJ2-7
D: TRBD1
size: -

DNA: TGTGCCAGCAGCTCCCGACCTACACACCAACGGGCTTATGGCTACACCTTC
CDR3: CASSSRPTHQRAYGYTF
V: TRBV7-2
J: TRBJ1-2
D: -
size: -

DNA: TGCGCCAGCAGTGTGCAGGGACAGGGGATTGCCTACGAGCAGTACTTC
CDR3: CASSVQGQGIAYEQYF
V: TRBV10-2
J: TRBJ2-7
D: TRBD1
size: many

DNA: TGTGCCAGCACCCCTTTTCACGACATTGCGAACACTGAAGCTTTCTTT
CDR3: CASTPFHDIANTEAFF
V: TRBV12-3/TRBV12-4
J: TRBJ1-1
D: -
size: many

DNA: TGTGCCAGCAGTGAAGTAGGACAGCAGAACACTGAAGCTTTCTTT
CDR3: CASSEVGQQNTEAFF
V: TRBV25-1
J: TRBJ1-1
D: -
size: -

DNA: TGCAGTGCTAGTATCAGGGCAGGAGGGTCCCAAGAGACCCAGTACTTC
CDR3: CSASIRAGGSQETQYF
V: TRBV20-1
J: TRBJ2-5
D: -
size: many

DNA: TGTGCCAGCAGCCCCCGCGGGGGCGGGCGAAAAGAGCAGTACTTC
CDR3: CASSPRGGGRKEQYF
V: TRBV11-2
J: TRBJ2-7
D: -
size: -

DNA: TGTGCCAGCAGTCCCCAACCCGGGACAGTGGGTTACTACGAGCAGTACTTC
CDR3: CASSPQPGTVGYYEQYF
V: TRBV6-2/TRBV6-3
J: TRBJ2-7
D: TRBD1
size: -

DNA: TGCAGCGTTGAAGGGGGACAGTCAGGCGAGCAGTACTTC
CDR3: CSVEGGQSGEQYF
V: TRBV29-1
J: TRBJ2-7
D: TRBD1
size: -

DNA: TGCAGTGCTAGAAACGGTTGGGACACTGAAGCTTTCTTT
CDR3: CSARNGWDTEAFF
V: TRBV20-1
J: TRBJ1-1
D: -
size: -

DNA: TGTGCCAGCAGCTTAGTAGTTGGGACAGTGAATAATTCACCCCTCCACTTT
CDR3: CASSLVVGTVNNSPLHF
V: TRBV7-8
J: TRBJ1-6
D: TRBD1
size: -

DNA: TGTGCCAGCAGCGTAGTACCTAGCGGGACGTACGAGCAGTACTTC
CDR3: CASSVVPSGTYEQYF
V: TRBV9
J: TRBJ2-7
D: TRBD2
size: -

DNA: TGTGCCAGTAAGAACAGTGCTTTCACCGGGGAGCTGTTTTTT
CDR3: CASKNSAFTGELFF
V: TRBV19
J: TRBJ2-2
D: -
size: -

DNA: TGTGCCAGCAGCTCACCAGCCGGGACAGAGGATCAGCCCCAGCATTTT
CDR3: CASSSPAGTEDQPQHF
V: TRBV7-8
J: TRBJ1-5
D: TRBD1
size: few

DNA: TGCAGCGTTGAAGGCCCCCTCTACTACGAGCAGTACTTC
CDR3: CSVEGPLYYEQYF
V: TRBV29-1
J: TRBJ2-7
D: -
size: many

DNA: TGCGCCAGCAGCCACGAATCCGGGACATCGGTCACTGAAGCTTTCTTT
CDR3: CASSHESGTSVTEAFF
V: TRBV5-5
J: TRBJ1-1
D: -
size: -

DNA: TGTGCCACCCAGGGGGGAAACACTGAAGCTTTCTTT
CDR3: CATQGGNTEAFF
V: TRBV19
J: TRBJ1-1
D: TRBD1
size: many

DNA: TGCAGCGGAGGGGACAGTCAGCCCCAGCATTTT
CDR3: CSGGDSQPQHF
V: TRBV29-1
J: TRBJ1-5
D: TRBD1
size: many

DNA: TGTGCCATCAGCAAACATCCAACTAATGAAAAACTGTTTTTT
CDR3: CAISKHPTNEKLFF
V: TRBV10-3
J: TRBJ1-4
D: -
size: -

DNA: TGCGCCAGCAGCCAAGACCGGGACAGGGGTAATCAGCCCCAGCATTTT
CDR3: CASSQDRDRGNQPQHF
V: TRBV4-1
J: TRBJ1-5
D: TRBD1
size: -

DNA: TGTGCCAGCAGCGACGACAGGGAACTTCCCTATGGCTACACCTTC
CDR3: CASSDDRELPYGYTF
V: TRBV9
J: TRBJ1-2
D: TRBD1
size: many

DNA: TGCGCCAGCAGCCTAGGATACTCGGAGACCCAGTACTTC
CDR3: CASSLGYSETQYF
V: TRBV4-3
J: TRBJ2-5
D: -
size: many

DNA: TGTGCCAGTAGTATCGGGTCGGCTGGCTACACCTTC
CDR3: CASSIGSAGYTF
V: TRBV19
J: TRBJ1-2
D: -
size: -

DNA: TGTGCTAGTGGTTCCTCCATGAACACTGAAGCTTTCTTT
CDR3: CASGSSMNTEAFF
V: TRBV12-5
J: TRBJ1-1
D: -
size: few

DNA: TGTGCCAGCTCAACTACGGGACGGTCTAATCAGCCCCAGCATTTT
CDR3: CASSTTGRSNQPQHF
V: TRBV18
J: TRBJ1-5
D: -
size: many

DNA: TGCGCCAGCAGCCAAGGGGGAGGTCAGCCCCAGCATTTT
CDR3: CASSQGGGQPQHF
V: TRBV4-3
J: TRBJ1-5
D: -
size: many

DNA: TGCGCCAGCAGCCCAAAGGGAGGGTATGACACCGGGGAGCTGTTTTTT
CDR3: CASSPKGGYDTGELFF
V: TRBV4-3
J: TRBJ2-2
D: TRBD2
size: -

DNA: TGCGCCAGCAGCCAAGCTCCAGGGTTGGGTAATGAAAAACTGTTTTTT
CDR3: CASSQAPGLGNEKLFF
V: TRBV4-1
J: TRBJ1-4
D: -
size: few

DNA: TGTGCCAGCAGCCAGGGGGCAACGAACACTGAAGCTTTCTTT
CDR3: CASSQGATNTEAFF
V: TRBV7-2
J: TRBJ1-1
D: TRBD1
size: many

DNA: TGCGCCAGCAGTGAACGGCGATCCTACGAGCAGTACTTC
CDR3: CASSERRSYEQYF
V: TRBV10-2
J: TRBJ2-7
D: -
size: many

DNA: TGTGCCATCTCTTTCGGATCTCGAGACACCGGGGAGCTGTTTTTT
CDR3: CAISFGSRDTGELFF
V: TRBV10-3
J: TRBJ2-2
D: -
size: many

DNA: TGCGCCAGCCTTCCGGGACAGGGGTATTCACCCCTCCACTTT
CDR3: CASLPGQGYSPLHF
V: TRBV4-1
J: TRBJ1-6
D: TRBD1
size: few

DNA: TGTGCCAGCAGAAACAAGGAACCTAAGTCATCAGGGGAGCTGTTTTTT
CDR3: CASRNKEPKSSGELFF
V: TRBV10-3
J: TRBJ2-2
D: -
size: -

DNA: TGTGCCTGGACTCAAAGGGGGGGAACTGGGGCCAACGTCCTGACTTTC
CDR3: CAWTQRGGTGANVLTF
V: TRBV30
J: TRBJ2-6
D: -
size: -

DNA: TGTGCCAGCAGCTCGATTATGGGCCAAGAGACCCAGTACTTC
CDR3: CASSSIMGQETQYF
V: TRBV5-4
J: TRBJ2-5
D: -
size: many

DNA: TGTGCCACCAGTGTGGACAGGGGGGGAGATGGGACCGGGGAGCTGTTTTTT
CDR3: CATSVDRGGDGTGELFF
V: TRBV24-1
J: TRBJ2-2
D: TRBD1
size: many

DNA: TGTGCCACCAGTGAGAGCGGGACGAGCTCCTACGAGCAGTACTTC
CDR3: CATSESGTSSYEQYF
V: TRBV24-1
J: TRBJ2-7
D: TRBD2
size: many

DNA: TGTGCCAGCTTTTCCAACGACAGGGTCGATAATTCACCCCTCCACTTT
CDR3: CASFSNDRVDNSPLHF
V: TRBV28
J: TRBJ1-6
D: TRBD1
size: -

DNA: TGTGCCACCAGTGATTATGTAGGGGGCGGTGACTATGGCTACACCTTC
CDR3: CATSDYVGGGDYGYTF
V: TRBV24-1
J: TRBJ1-2
D: TRBD1
size: -

DNA: TGCGCCAGCAATCCGGGACAGGGGAGGACCGGGGAGCTGTTTTTT
CDR3: CASNPGQGRTGELFF
V: TRBV10-2
J: TRBJ2-2
D: TRBD1
size: -

DNA: TGTGCCAGCAGATCTACGACAGGGAATGAGCAGTACTTC
CDR3: CASRSTTGNEQYF
V: TRBV7-9
J: TRBJ2-7
D: TRBD1
size: many

DNA: TGTGCCAGCAGCCCCGGGACAGACCTTAGGCTTGGCTACACCTTC
CDR3: CASSPGTDLRLGYTF
V: TRBV10-2
J: TRBJ1-2
D: TRBD1
size: -

DNA: TGTGCCAGCAGCCATCGGGACAGCGAAACAACTAACTATGGCTACACCTTC
CDR3: CASSHRDSETTNYGYTF
V: TRBV14
J: TRBJ1-2
D: TRBD1
size: many

DNA: TGTGCCGGCAGCGTAGCAGGGGAGGCCCTCGAAGGGAAAGCTGAAGCTTTCTTT
CDR3: CAGSVAGEALEGKAEAFF
V: TRBV9
J: TRBJ1-1
D: -
size: -

DNA: TGTGCCACCAGCAGACGTTCACCCGAATGGGACAGGGTGTGGAGCACAGATACGCAGTATTTT
CDR3: CATSRRSPEWDRVWSTDTQYF
V: TRBV15
J: TRBJ2-3
D: TRBD1
size: few

DNA: TGTGCCAGCAGCCAGAGGGGGCGAGAGACCCAGTACTTC
CDR3: CASSQRGRETQYF
V: TRBV3-1
J: TRBJ2-5
D: TRBD1
size: many

DNA: TGTGCCAGCAGCCCTAGCCGGAATAACTATGGCTACACCTTC
CDR3: CASSPSRNNYGYTF
V: TRBV7-2
J: TRBJ1-2
D: -
size: many

DNA: TGTGCCAGCAGTTACCAACTAGCGGGGGGCCACGAGCAGTACTTC
CDR3: CASSYQLAGGHEQYF
V: TRBV6-5
J: TRBJ2-7
D: TRBD2
size: -

DNA: TGTGCCAGCAGCCCGATCGCAGGTAACAGCTACGAGCAGTACTTC
CDR3: CASSPIAGNSYEQYF
V: TRBV5-8
J: TRBJ2-7
D: -
size: few

DNA: TGTGCCAGCAGTGTTGCTGGGACTGCGAACACCGGGGAGCTGTTTTTT
CDR3: CASSVAGTANTGELFF
V: TRBV7-9
J: TRBJ2-2
D: -
size: -